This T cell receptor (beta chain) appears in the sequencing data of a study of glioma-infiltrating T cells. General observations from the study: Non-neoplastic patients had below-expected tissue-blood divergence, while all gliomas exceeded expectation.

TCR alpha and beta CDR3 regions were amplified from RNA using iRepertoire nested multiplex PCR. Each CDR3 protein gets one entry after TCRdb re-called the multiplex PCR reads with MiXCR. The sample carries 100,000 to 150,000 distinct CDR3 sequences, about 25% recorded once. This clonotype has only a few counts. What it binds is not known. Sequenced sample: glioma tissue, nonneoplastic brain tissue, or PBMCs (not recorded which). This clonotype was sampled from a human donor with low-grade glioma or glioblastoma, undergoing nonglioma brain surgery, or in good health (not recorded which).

CDR3 nucleotide sequence: TGTGCCAGCAGCCGCCGGACCCTCGGTTCACCCCTCCACTTT. As protein: CASSRRTLGSPLHF. The chain joins TRBV11-3 to TRBJ1-6; no reliable D call. Germline V lookup: CDR1 SGHNT, CDR2 YENEEA. CDR3 size: 14 residues. Trimming took off 5 bases at V and 9 bases at J, with 14 bases between the two ends.